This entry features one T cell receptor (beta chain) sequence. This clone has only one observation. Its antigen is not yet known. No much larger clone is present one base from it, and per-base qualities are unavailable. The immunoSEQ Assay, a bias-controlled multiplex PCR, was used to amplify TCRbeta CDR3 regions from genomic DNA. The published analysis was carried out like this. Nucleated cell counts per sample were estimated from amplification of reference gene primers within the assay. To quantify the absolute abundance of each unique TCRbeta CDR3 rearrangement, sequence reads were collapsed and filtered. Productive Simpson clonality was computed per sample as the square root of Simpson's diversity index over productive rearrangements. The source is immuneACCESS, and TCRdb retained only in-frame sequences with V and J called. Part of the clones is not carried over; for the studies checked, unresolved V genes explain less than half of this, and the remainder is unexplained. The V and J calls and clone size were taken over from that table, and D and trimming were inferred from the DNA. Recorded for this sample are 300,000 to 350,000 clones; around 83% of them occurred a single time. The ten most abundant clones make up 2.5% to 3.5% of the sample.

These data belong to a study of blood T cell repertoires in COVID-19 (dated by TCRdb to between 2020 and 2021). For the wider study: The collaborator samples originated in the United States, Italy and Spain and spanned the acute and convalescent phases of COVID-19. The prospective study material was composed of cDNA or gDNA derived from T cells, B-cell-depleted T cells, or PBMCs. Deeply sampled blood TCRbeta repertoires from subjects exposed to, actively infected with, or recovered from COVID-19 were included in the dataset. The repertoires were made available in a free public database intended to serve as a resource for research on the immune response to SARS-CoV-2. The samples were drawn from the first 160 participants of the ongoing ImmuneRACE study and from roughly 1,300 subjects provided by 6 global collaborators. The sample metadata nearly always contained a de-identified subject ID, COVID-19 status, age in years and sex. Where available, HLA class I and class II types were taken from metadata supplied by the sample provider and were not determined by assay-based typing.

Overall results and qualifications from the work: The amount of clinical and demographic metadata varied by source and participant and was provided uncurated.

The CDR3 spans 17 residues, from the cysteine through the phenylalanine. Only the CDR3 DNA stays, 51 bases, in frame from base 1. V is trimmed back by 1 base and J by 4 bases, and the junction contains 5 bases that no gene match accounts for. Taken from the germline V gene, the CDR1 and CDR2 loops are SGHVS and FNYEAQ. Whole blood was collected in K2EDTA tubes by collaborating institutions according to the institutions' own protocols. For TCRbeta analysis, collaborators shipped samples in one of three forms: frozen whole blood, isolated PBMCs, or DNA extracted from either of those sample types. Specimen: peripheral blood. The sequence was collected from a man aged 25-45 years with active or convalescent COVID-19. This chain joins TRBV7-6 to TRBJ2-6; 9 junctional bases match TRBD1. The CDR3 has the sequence CASSLGQGDSGANVLTF. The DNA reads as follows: TGTGCCAGCAGCTTAGGACAGGGGGATTCGGGGGCCAACGTCCTGACTTTC.